This passage covers 17 T cell receptor beta chains from one sample sequenced in a study of blood T cells in healthy people across ages (dated by TCRdb to between 2015 and 2016). Library preparation employed 5' RACE. Sequencing used an Illumina HiSeq 2500. A second PCR of roughly 7 to 11 cycles was performed with a sample-barcoded 5' primer and a J-beta primer mix. TCRdb handled the public reads itself, with Q25 trimming in fastp and clone calling in MiXCR, and kept productive beta chains. Each CDR3 protein appears once, grouped with its most common genes and DNA. This sample holds about 640,000 distinct CDR3 sequences; approximately 50% were observed only once. Jointly, the top ten make up over 35% of the sample. The sequencing sample was made of blood. The receptors stem from a man aged 60-69 years in good health.

A few counts support this clonotype. The rearrangement uses TRBV20-1 and TRBJ2-5; 7 nucleotides line up with TRBD1. CDR1 and CDR2 from the germline V gene are DFQATT and SNEGSKA (reference sequence). V lost 4 bases, J lost 1 base, and 9 bases stayed unmatched. This CDR3 has 15 amino acids. CDR3 loop: CSATPSTGPQETQYF. The DNA of the CDR3 is TGCAGTGCTACCCCTTCGACAGGGCCCCAAGAGACCCAGTACTTC.

The chain combines TRBV20-1 with TRBJ2-1, with D perhaps TRBD2 (6 bases). V shed 0 bases and J shed 8 bases, with 17 bases lying between them. This CDR3 is 15 amino acids long. Germline lookup yields CDR1 DFQATT and CDR2 SNEGSKA (reference sequence). CDR3: CSARDQDSGKHEQFF. CDR3 in DNA: TGCAGTGCTAGAGATCAGGATAGCGGAAAGCATGAGCAGTTCTTC.

This sequence joins TRBV3-1 and TRBJ2-5; D assignment may be TRBD1 or TRBD2 (5 bases each). Deletions cut 5 bases from V and 2 bases from J, with 15 bases between. The CDR3 is 15 residues long. Germline V gives CDR1 LGHDT, CDR2 YNNKEL (reference sequence). The CDR3 loop reads CASSFLRGRQETQYF. In DNA form, the CDR3 reads TGTGCCAGCAGCTTCCTACGGGGACGGCAAGAGACCCAGTACTTC.

This clonotype was seen at least ten times. This sequence joins TRBV20-1 and TRBJ2-4; tentative D call: TRBD1 (6 bases). Deletions cut 1 base from V and 6 bases from J, with 10 bases between. The CDR3 is 13 amino acids. The germline CDR1 and CDR2 sequences are DFQATT and SNEGSKA (reference sequence). The CDR3 DNA reads as TGCAGTGCTAGAGTAGGACAGATAAACATTCAGTACTTC. As protein: CSARVGQINIQYF.

In DNA form, the CDR3 reads TGTGCCAGCAGCTTGTTGGTCTTCATCTCTGGGGCCAACGTCCTGACTTTC. It yields the protein CASSLLVFISGANVLTF. This rearrangement joins TRBV5-6 to TRBJ2-6, with D unclear. Germline V gives CDR1 SGHDT, CDR2 YYEEEE. This CDR3 is built from 17 residues. V was clipped by 1 base and J by 0 bases, with 11 bases between them.

With regard to this clonotype: A read error is possible here, since a much larger clone lies one base away. The chain joins TRBV24-1 to TRBJ2-1; D could derive from TRBD1 or TRBD2 (6 bases each). This CDR3 region has 15 residues. Germline V gives CDR1 KGHDR, CDR2 SFDVKD. The CDR3: CAISYGGGSYNEQFF. CDR3 coding DNA: TGTGCCATCAGTTACGGAGGGGGCTCCTACAATGAGCAGTTCTTC.

This clonotype appeared a single time. The V gene is TRBV20-1, the J gene TRBJ2-1; no clear D gene. The CDR3 runs 14 residues. V was clipped by 2 bases and J by 9 bases, with 17 bases between them. The germline V gene encodes CDR1 DFQATT and CDR2 SNEGSKA (reference sequence). For the CDR3, the DNA is TGCAGTGCTAGACACCTAAACTACGGCCCTGAGCAGTTCTTC. It translates to CSARHLNYGPEQFF.

This clonotype turned up a few times. This rearrangement joins TRBV7-2 to TRBJ2-2; no reliable D call. This CDR3 is 15 amino acids long. CDR1 SGHTA and CDR2 FQGNSA come from the germline V gene. V lost 0 bases to trimming and J lost 4 bases, with 9 bases between them. The CDR3 is CASSLAGTLTGELFF. CDR3 nucleotide sequence: TGTGCCAGCAGCTTAGCGGGTACACTCACCGGGGAGCTGTTTTTT.

This clonotype has just a few counts. The V and J genes are TRBV6-1 and TRBJ2-7; D gene ambiguous. Trimming pared 7 bases from V and 4 bases from J, leaving 11 bases between. The CDR3 contains 12 residues. Germline values: CDR1 MNHNS, CDR2 SASEGT. The DNA for the CDR3 is TGTGCCAGCACCGGTCGTGGGTACGAGCAGTACTTC. This gives the protein CASTGRGYEQYF.

With regard to this clonotype: Relative to the germline gene, one junction end is altered; a read error may explain this. The chain employs TRBV6-2 or TRBV6-3 and TRBJ1-1, with TRBD1 as a possible D gene (5 bases). The CDR3 covers 12 residues. Germline V gene data show CDR1 as MNHEY and CDR2 as SVGEGT. CDR3 DNA sequence: TGTGCCGGCAGGGCCGGAGTGACTGAAGCTTTCTTT. This sequence encodes CAGRAGVTEAFF.

The V call is TRBV6-6, the J call TRBJ1-2; 11 bases align to TRBD1. The CDR3 length is 14 residues. Trimming cost V 8 bases and J 6 bases; bases outside gene matches: 8. Germline V gene lookup returns CDR1 MNHNY and CDR2 SVGAGI (reference sequence). The CDR3 coding sequence is TGTGCCAGCCGAGGGACAGGGGGGCCAGATGGCTACACCTTC. Translating gives CASRGTGGPDGYTF.

As DNA, the CDR3 is TGCAGTGCAGCACCGGAGGGGGTAGATGAGCAGTTCTTC. As protein: CSAAPEGVDEQFF. The rearrangement links TRBV20-1 to TRBJ2-1; tentatively, D is TRBD1 or TRBD2 (6 bases each). This CDR3 is built from 13 residues. V lost 6 bases, J lost 8 bases, and 17 bases lay in between. The germline V gene has CDR1 DFQATT and CDR2 SNEGSKA (reference sequence).

The chain uses TRBV28 and TRBJ2-5; 10 positions match TRBD1. This CDR3 spans 16 amino acids. Germline CDR1 MDHEN, CDR2 SYDVKM. Trimming removed 5 bases from V and 1 base from J; junction bases left unmatched: 7. The CDR3 is CASSQPGQGIQETQYF. CDR3 in DNA: TGTGCCAGCAGTCAGCCGGGACAGGGGATCCAAGAGACCCAGTACTTC.

This clonotype was seen a handful of times. V is TRBV6-2 or TRBV6-3 and J is TRBJ2-5; tentative D call: TRBD2 (5 bases). From germline, CDR1 is MNHEY and CDR2 SVGEGT. This CDR3 comprises 15 residues. V lost 2 bases and J lost 5, with 15 bases in between. CDR3 region: CASSYGPSRTETQYF. Here the CDR3 DNA reads TGTGCCAGCAGTTACGGTCCTAGCAGGACGGAGACCCAGTACTTC.

This chain connects TRBV6-5 to TRBJ2-7; TRBD1 matches at 9 bases. The CDR3 covers 15 residues. The germline CDR1 and CDR2 sequences are MNHEY and SVGAGI. V was pared by 4 bases and J by 2 bases, with 6 bases of the junction left unmatched. CDR3 DNA: TGTGCCAGCAGTTTCGATAGACAGGGGGCCTACGAGCAGTACTTC. Residues: CASSFDRQGAYEQYF.

The chain is built from TRBV3-1 and TRBJ2-5; TRBD2 agrees at 11 bases. The CDR3 spans 15 residues. V lost 4 bases and J lost 5; bases outside the gene matches: 6. CDR1 and CDR2 from the germline V gene are LGHDT and YNNKEL (reference sequence). CDR3 sequence: CASSRLSGGVETQYF. The CDR3, as DNA: TGTGCCAGCAGCCGCCTTAGCGGGGGGGTGGAGACCCAGTACTTC.

The V and J genes are TRBV11-2 and TRBJ1-2, with TRBD1 matching over 7 bases. CDR1 and CDR2 (germline): SGHAT, FQNNGV. Trimming at V came to 5 bases and at J to 6 bases, leaving 6 bases not matched to a gene. The CDR3 is 13 amino acids. CDR3 in amino acids: CASSLAGGDGYTF. CDR3 nucleotides: TGTGCCAGCAGCCTGGCAGGGGGGGATGGCTACACCTTC.